This T cell receptor (beta chain) was recovered during a study of T-cell memory formation after mild COVID-19. On the study more broadly: Largely, TCR clusters stayed within a single donor. Findings and limits, study-wide: Researchers found some responding clones in pre-infection memory, a sign that cross-reactive memory joined. Mainly CM and EM harbored the contracting CD4+ clones; mainly EMRA harbored the CD8+ ones. Whether day 37 second-wave clones are SARS-CoV-2-specific was not confirmed.

CDR3 length: 13 residues. Germline lookup yields CDR1 KGHSH and CDR2 LQKENI. V was cut by 3 bases and J by 5 bases, with 5 bases left in between. MiXCR, applied by TCRdb to the 5' RACE reads, yields one record per CDR3 protein. The sample has more than 35,000 distinct CDR3 sequences, 7.5% to 10% seen once. As concerns this clonotype: As yet, its antigen is unknown.

The source is an adult woman who had mild COVID-19 (a few samples of this study predate the infection). Cell type and time point are not known. The chain has TRBV18 and TRBJ1-6, with unresolved D. The sequenced sample was PBMCs or a T cell subset sorted from them (not recorded which). The CDR3 nucleotides are TGTGCCAGCTCACCGGGGAATAATTCACCCCTCCACTTT. Translated: CASSPGNNSPLHF.